The 9 T cell receptor beta chains below all came from one sample that was sequenced in a study of identical twins. Each CDR3 protein gets one entry after TCRdb re-called the 5' RACE reads with MiXCR. The sample gives under 500,000 distinct CDR3 sequences, approximately 14% of which show up once; approximately 1% is in the top ten. This sample was shared with a second study, whose subject was yellow fever vaccine responses in identical twins.

The sequenced material came from CD4+ T cells sorted from blood. These receptors were collected from a woman aged 18 to 35 in good health.

This clonotype was seen ten or more times. The genes are TRBV12-3 or TRBV12-4 and TRBJ2-2; TRBD2 might be the D (5 bases). V dropped 6 bases and J dropped 4 bases, with 18 bases sitting between them. The CDR3 length is 16 residues. The CDR3 coding sequence is TGTGCCAGCAGCCCTGTGAACGGACTCACCACCGGGGAGCTGTTTTTT. Its protein product is CASSPVNGLTTGELFF.

This clonotype was detected a few times. The DNA of the CDR3 is TGCGCCAGCAGCCGGGGACTAGCGGTGAGCTACGAGCAGTACTTC. As protein: CASSRGLAVSYEQYF. The chain recombines TRBV4-3 with TRBJ2-7, with 11 bases lining up with TRBD2. The trim removed 4 bases at V and 3 bases at J, leaving 5 bases unmatched. The CDR3 covers 15 residues. Germline V CDR1 and CDR2: LGHNA, YSLEER.

In the case of this clonotype: The germline gene is not matched at one end of the junction; a read error may be the cause. The V call is TRBV6-5, the J call TRBJ2-7, with D possibly matching TRBD2 (6 bases). The germline gives CDR1 MNHEY, CDR2 SVGAGI. The CDR3 is made up of 12 amino acids. CDR3 nucleotide sequence: TGTGCCAGCAGTTCGGGACTGGGCGAGGAGTACTTC. Its protein product is CASSSGLGEEYF.

Ten or more counts support this clonotype. V and J are TRBV28 and TRBJ2-1, with TRBD2 matching over 7 bases. This CDR3 spans 19 amino acids. After removal of 8 bases from V and 6 bases from J, the junction contained 25 bases not matched to a gene. CDR1 is MDHEN, CDR2 SYDVKM, per germline. DNA for the CDR3: TGTGCCAGCCAAAAATCGGGAATTTTCGCGGGGAGGGCGGGCAATGAGCAGTTCTTC. This sequence encodes CASQKSGIFAGRAGNEQFF. The whole variable domain, filled in from reference TRBV28 and TRBJ2-1, reads DVKVTQSSRYLVKRTGEKVFLECVQDMDHENMFWYRQDPGLGLRLIYFSYDVKMKEKGDIPEGYSVSREKKERFSLILESASTNQTSMYLCASQKSGIFAGRAGNEQFFGPGTRLTVL.

In this sample, this clonotype turned up a few times. This chain connects TRBV12-3 or TRBV12-4 to TRBJ2-1, with 8 bases identical to TRBD2. The CDR3 sequence is 16 residues long. After removal of 6 bases from V and 3 bases from J, the junction contained 10 bases not matched to a gene. CDR3 amino acids: CASSLQPSGFYNEQFF. The DNA for the CDR3 is TGTGCCAGCAGCCTACAACCTAGCGGGTTCTACAATGAGCAGTTCTTC.

This clonotype has a handful of counts. The chain has TRBV20-1 and TRBJ2-1; D gene unclear. Germline values: CDR1 DFQATT, CDR2 SNEGSKA (reference sequence). The CDR3 extends over 13 amino acids. V lost 5 bases to trimming and J lost 5 bases, with 13 bases between them. The CDR3 is CSAPGAVHNEQFF. The CDR3 nucleotides are TGCAGTGCTCCCGGTGCGGTGCACAATGAGCAGTTCTTC.

This clonotype has more than one count but fewer than ten. This chain links TRBV7-3 with TRBJ2-1; D is unresolved. V gave up 1 base and J gave up 6 bases, with 7 bases separating them. CDR1 SGHTA and CDR2 FQGTGA come from the germline V gene. The CDR3 runs 13 residues. The CDR3 loop reads CASSLIGRNEQFF. The CDR3 DNA reads TGTGCCAGCAGCTTAATTGGGCGCAATGAGCAGTTCTTC. Variable domain in full (rest from reference TRBV7-3 and TRBJ2-1): GAGVSQTPSNKVTEKGKYVELRCDPISGHTALYWYRQSLGQGPEFLIYFQGTGAADDSGLPNDRFFAVRPEGSVSTLKIQRTERGDSAVYLCASSLIGRNEQFFGPGTRLTVL.

This clonotype was observed many times. The chain links TRBV3-1 to TRBJ2-7; D might be TRBD2 (5 bases). Trimming cost V 1 base and J 6 bases, with 19 bases left between them. CDR3 length: 16 amino acids. Germline CDR1 reads LGHDT; CDR2 reads YNNKEL (reference sequence). CDR3 amino acids: CASSQAGTLPSSEQYF. CDR3 nucleotides: TGTGCCAGCAGCCAAGCGGGAACGCTCCCTTCATCCGAGCAGTACTTC.

This clonotype was picked up a small number of times. The V gene is TRBV20-1, the J gene TRBJ2-7; the D is unclear. The CDR3 is 15 residues long. Germline CDR1 DFQATT, CDR2 SNEGSKA (reference sequence). Trimming cost V 3 bases and J 0 bases, with 15 bases left between them. DNA for the CDR3: TGCAGTGCTAGGCGCTTCCCGGACGGCTCCTACGAGCAGTACTTC. This encodes CSARRFPDGSYEQYF.